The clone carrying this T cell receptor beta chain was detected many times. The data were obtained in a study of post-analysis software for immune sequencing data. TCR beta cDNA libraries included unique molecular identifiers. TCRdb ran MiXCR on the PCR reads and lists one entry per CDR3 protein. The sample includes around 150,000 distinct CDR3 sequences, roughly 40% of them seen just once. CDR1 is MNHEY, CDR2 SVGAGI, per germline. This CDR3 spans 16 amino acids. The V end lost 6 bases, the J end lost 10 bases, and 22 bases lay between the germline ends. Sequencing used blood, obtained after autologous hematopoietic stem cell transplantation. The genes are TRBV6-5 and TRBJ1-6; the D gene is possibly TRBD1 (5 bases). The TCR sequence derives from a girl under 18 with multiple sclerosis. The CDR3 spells CASSKSRTGGGSPLHF. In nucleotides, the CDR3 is TGTGCCAGCAGCAAATCCCGAACTGGGGGAGGATCACCCCTCCACTTT.